This record looks at one T cell receptor beta chain sequence and its context. What it recognizes is unknown. This CDR3 spans 17 amino acids. J gave up 1 base and V 0 bases, and 7 bases lay outside the gene matches. CDR1 SQVTM and CDR2 ANQGSEA come from the germline V gene. Patients with uncontrolled infections, other autoimmune diseases, pregnancy or lactation were excluded. Clinical symptoms, serum thyroxine, TRAb, thyroid ultrasound and orbital computed tomography established diagnosis. Amplified TCR beta CDR3 regions came from RNA transcripts. HTBI primers were employed in a first-round RT-PCR of the TCR CDR3. TCRdb independently ran MiXCR on the multiplex PCR reads; one entry per CDR3 protein. The table lists around 660,000 distinct CDR3 sequences, roughly 46% of them singletons. This sample was included in a study of T cells in Graves' hyperthyroidism and ophthalmopathy. Notes on the study in general: Blood shared most expanded thyroid clonotypes above 0.001. Through a model of 13 V-J features, ophthalmopathy was separated from stable hyperthyroidism.

Sequenced input: peripheral blood or thyroid tissue (not recorded which). The receptor was isolated from an adult man with Graves' disease, either hyperthyroidism or ophthalmopathy (not recorded which). The chain uses TRBV29-1 and TRBJ2-1; TRBD1 aligns across 9 bases. DNA of the CDR3: TGCAGCGTTGAAGACCCTCGGGACAGGGCGTCCTACAATGAGCAGTTCTTC. Translating gives CSVEDPRDRASYNEQFF.